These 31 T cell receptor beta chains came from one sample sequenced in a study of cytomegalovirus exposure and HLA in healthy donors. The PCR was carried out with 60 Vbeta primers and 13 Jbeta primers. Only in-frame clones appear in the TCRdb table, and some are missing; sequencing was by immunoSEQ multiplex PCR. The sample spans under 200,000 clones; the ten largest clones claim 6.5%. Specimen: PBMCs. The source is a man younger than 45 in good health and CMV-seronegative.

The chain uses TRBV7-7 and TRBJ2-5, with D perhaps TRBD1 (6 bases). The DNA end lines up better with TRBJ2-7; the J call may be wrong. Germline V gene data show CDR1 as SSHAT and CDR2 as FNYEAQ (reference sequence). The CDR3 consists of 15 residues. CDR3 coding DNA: TGTGCCAGCAGCGCGGACAGTTTCTTCTCCTACGAGCAGTACTTC. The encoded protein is CASSADSFFSYEQYF.

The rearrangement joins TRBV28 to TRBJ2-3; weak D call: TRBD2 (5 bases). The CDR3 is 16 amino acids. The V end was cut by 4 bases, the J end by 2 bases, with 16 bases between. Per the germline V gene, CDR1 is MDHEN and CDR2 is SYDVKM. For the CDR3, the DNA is TGTGCCAGCAGTTCCCCCCGCGCGGGCACCACAGATACGCAGTATTTT. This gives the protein CASSSPRAGTTDTQYF. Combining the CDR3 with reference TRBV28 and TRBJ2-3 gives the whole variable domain DVKVTQSSRYLVKRTGEKVFLECVQDMDHENMFWYRQDPGLGLRLIYFSYDVKMKEKGDIPEGYSVSREKKERFSLILESASTNQTSMYLCASSSPRAGTTDTQYFGPGTRLTVL.

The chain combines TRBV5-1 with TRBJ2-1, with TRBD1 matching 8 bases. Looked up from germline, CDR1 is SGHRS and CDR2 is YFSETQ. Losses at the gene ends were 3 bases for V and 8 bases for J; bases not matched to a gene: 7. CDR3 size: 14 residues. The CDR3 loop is CASSWGDRRYEQFF. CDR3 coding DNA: TGCGCCAGCAGCTGGGGGGACAGGCGCTATGAGCAGTTCTTC. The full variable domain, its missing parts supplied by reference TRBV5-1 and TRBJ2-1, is KAGVTQTPRYLIKTRGQQVTLSCSPISGHRSVSWYQQTPGQGLQFLFEYFSETQRNKGNFPGRFSGRQFSNSRSEMNVSTLELGDSALYLCASSWGDRRYEQFFGPGTRLTVL.

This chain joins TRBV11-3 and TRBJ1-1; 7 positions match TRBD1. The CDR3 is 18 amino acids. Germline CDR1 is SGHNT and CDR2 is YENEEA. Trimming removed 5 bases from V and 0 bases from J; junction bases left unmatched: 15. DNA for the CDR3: TGTGCCAGCAGCACCAGGGGGGCCAAGGGTATTATGAACACTGAAGCTTTCTTT. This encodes CASSTRGAKGIMNTEAFF.

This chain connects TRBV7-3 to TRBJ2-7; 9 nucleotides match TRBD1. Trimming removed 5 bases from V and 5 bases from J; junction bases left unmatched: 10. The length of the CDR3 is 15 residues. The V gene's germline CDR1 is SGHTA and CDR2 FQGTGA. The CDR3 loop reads CASSLWRTGVDEQYF. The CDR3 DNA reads TGTGCCAGCAGCCTCTGGCGGACAGGGGTGGACGAGCAGTACTTC.

The CDR3 DNA is TGTGCCAGCAGTTCGGAGGGATATGGCTACACCTTC. Protein sequence: CASSSEGYGYTF. V is TRBV6-6 and J is TRBJ1-2; D call uncertain. V was clipped by 4 bases and J by 5 bases, with 8 bases between them. Germline V lookup: CDR1 MNHNY, CDR2 SVGAGI (reference sequence). The CDR3 contains 12 residues.

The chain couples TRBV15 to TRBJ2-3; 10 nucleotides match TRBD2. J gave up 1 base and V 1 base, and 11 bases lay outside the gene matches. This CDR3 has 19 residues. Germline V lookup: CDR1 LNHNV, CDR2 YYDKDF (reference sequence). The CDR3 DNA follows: TGTGCCACCAGCAGAGTAGCCCGCAGCGGGAGGGCCGGCACAGATACGCAGTATTTT. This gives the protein CATSRVARSGRAGTDTQYF.

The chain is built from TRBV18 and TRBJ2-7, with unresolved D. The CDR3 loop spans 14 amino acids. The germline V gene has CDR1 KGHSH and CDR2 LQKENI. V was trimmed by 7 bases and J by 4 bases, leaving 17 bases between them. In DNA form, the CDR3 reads TGTGCCAGCTGGAGCCCCGCGGATGGTTACGAGCAGTACTTC. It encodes CASWSPADGYEQYF.

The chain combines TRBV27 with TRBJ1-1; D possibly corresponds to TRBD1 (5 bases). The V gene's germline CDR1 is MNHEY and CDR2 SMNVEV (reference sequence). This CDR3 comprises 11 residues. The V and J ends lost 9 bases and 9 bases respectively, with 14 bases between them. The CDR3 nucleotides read TGTGCCAGTCAACGGGGGTATAAAGCTTTCTTT. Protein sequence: CASQRGYKAFF.

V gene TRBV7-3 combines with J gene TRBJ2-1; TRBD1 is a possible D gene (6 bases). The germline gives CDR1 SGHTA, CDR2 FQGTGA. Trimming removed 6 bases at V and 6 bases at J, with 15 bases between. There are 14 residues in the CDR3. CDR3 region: CASSRDTTVNEQFF. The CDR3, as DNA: TGTGCCAGCAGTCGGGACACGACTGTCAATGAGCAGTTCTTC.

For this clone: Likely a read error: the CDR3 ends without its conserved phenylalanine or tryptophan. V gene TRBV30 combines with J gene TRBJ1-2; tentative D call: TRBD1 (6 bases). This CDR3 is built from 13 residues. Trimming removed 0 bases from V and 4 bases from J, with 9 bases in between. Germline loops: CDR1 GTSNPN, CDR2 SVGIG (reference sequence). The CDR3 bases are TGTGCCTGGAGTGTTACAGGGTTCTATGGCTACACCATC. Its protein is CAWSVTGFYGYTI.

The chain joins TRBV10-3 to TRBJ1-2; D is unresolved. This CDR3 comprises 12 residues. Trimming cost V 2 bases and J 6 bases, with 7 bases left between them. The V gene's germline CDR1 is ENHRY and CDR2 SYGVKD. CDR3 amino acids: CAISEALNGYTF. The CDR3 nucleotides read TGTGCCATCAGTGAGGCGTTGAATGGCTACACCTTC.

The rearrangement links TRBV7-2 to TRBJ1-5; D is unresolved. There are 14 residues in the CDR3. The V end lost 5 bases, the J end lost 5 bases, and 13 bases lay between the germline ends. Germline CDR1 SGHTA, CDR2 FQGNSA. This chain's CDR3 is CASSNVEGYQPQHF. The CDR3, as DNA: TGTGCCAGCAGCAACGTCGAGGGTTATCAGCCCCAGCATTTT. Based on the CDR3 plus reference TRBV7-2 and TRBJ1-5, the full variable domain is GAGVSQSPSNKVTEKGKDVELRCDPISGHTALYWYRQSLGQGLEFLIYFQGNSAPDKSGLPSDRFSAERTGGSVSTLTIQRTQQEDSAVYLCASSNVEGYQPQHFGDGTRLSIL.

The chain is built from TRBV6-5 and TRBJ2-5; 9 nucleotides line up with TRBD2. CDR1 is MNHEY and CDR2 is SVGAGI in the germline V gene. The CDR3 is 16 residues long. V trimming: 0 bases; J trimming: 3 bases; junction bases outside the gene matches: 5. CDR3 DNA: TGTGCCAGCAGTTACTCGAGTCTAGCGGGAAAAGAGACCCAGTACTTC. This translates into CASSYSSLAGKETQYF.

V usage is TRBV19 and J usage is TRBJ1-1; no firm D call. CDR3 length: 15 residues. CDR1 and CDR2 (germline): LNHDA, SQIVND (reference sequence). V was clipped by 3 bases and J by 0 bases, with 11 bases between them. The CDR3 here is CASSIPDTMNTEAFF. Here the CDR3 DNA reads TGTGCCAGTAGTATCCCTGACACAATGAACACTGAAGCTTTCTTT.

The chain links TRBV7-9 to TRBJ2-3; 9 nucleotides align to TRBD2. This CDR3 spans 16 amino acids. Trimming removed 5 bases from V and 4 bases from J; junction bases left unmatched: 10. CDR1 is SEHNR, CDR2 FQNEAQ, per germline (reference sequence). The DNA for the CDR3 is TGTGCCAGCAGCCCGCGGGGGGGGCGCGGATCAGATACGCAGTATTTT. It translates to CASSPRGGRGSDTQYF.

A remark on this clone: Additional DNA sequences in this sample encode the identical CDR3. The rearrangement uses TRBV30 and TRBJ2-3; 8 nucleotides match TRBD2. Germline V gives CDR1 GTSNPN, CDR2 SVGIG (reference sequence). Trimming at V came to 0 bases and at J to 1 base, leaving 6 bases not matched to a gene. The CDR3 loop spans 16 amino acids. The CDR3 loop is CAWSVLSGTRTDTQYF. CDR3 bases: TGTGCCTGGAGTGTACTTAGCGGGACTCGCACAGATACGCAGTATTTT.

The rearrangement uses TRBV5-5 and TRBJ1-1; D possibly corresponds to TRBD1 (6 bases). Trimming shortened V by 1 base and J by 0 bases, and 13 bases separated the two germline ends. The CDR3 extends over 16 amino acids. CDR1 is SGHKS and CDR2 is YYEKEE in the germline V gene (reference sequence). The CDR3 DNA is TGTGCCAGCAGCTTGAGTTTTCAGGGGATGAACACTGAAGCTTTCTTT. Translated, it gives CASSLSFQGMNTEAFF.

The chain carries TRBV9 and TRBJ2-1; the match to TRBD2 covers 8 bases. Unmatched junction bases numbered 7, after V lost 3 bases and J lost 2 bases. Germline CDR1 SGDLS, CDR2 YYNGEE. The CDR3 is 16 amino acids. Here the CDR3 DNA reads TGTGCCAGCAGCGGACGACTAGCGAGTACCTACAATGAGCAGTTCTTC. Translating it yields CASSGRLASTYNEQFF.

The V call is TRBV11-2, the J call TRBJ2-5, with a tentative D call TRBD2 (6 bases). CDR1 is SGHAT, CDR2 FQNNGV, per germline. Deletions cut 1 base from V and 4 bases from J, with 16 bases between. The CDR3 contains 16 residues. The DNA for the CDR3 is TGTGCCAGCAGCTTAGGGAGGGGCGGGATCCGAGAGACCCAGTACTTC. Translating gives CASSLGRGGIRETQYF.

The CDR3 DNA follows: TGTGCCATCAGTGACTGGGAGCAGAACACTGAAGCTTTCTTT. It specifies CAISDWEQNTEAFF. V usage is TRBV10-3 and J usage is TRBJ1-1; no firm D call. This CDR3 contains 14 residues. Germline assignment: CDR1 ENHRY and CDR2 SYGVKD. V lost 3 bases and J lost 1, with 9 bases in between.

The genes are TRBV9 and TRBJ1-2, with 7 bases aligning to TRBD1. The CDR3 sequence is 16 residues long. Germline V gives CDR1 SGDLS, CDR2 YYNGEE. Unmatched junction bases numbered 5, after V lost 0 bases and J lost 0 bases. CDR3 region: CASSVDVGQTNYGYTF. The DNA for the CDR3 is TGTGCCAGCAGCGTAGATGTGGGACAGACTAACTATGGCTACACCTTC.

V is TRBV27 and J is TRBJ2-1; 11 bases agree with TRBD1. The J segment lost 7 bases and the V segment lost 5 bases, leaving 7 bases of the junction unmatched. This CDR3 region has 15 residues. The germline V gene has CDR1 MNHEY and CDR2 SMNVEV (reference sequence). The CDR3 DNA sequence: TGTGCCAGCAGTCTAAACCGGGACAGGGGGAATGAGCAGTTCTTC. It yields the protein CASSLNRDRGNEQFF.

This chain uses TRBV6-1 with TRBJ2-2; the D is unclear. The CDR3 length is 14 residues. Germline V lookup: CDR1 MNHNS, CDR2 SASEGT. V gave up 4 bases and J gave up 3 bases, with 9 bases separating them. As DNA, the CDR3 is TGTGCCAGCAGTGTTGGCAGTTACACCGGGGAGCTGTTTTTT. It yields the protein CASSVGSYTGELFF.

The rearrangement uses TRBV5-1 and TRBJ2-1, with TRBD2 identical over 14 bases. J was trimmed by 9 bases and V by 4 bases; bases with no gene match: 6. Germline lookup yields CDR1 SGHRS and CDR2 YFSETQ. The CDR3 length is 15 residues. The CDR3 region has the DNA TGCGCCAGCAGCCCCTGGACTAGCGGGGGGTTTGAGCAGTTCTTC. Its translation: CASSPWTSGGFEQFF.

The CDR3 sequence is CASSARTGGYTEAFF. DNA of the CDR3: TGTGCCAGCAGCGCGAGGACAGGGGGGTACACTGAAGCTTTCTTT. The genes are TRBV11-3 and TRBJ1-1; 10 bases match TRBD1. Germline values: CDR1 SGHNT, CDR2 YENEEA. V was clipped by 5 bases and J by 3 bases; unmatched bases: 6. This CDR3 has 15 residues. The whole variable domain, filled in from reference TRBV11-3 and TRBJ1-1, reads EAGVVQSPRYKIIEKKQPVAFWCNPISGHNTLYWYLQNLGQGPELLIRYENEEAVDDSQLPKDRFSAERLKGVDSTLKIQPAELGDSAVYLCASSARTGGYTEAFFGQGTRLTVV.

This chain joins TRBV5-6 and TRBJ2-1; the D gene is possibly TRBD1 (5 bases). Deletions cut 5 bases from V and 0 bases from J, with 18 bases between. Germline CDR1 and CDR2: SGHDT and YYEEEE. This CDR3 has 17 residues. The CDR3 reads CASRRQGTTSSYNEQFF. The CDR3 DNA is TGTGCCAGCAGACGCCAGGGAACAACCAGCTCCTACAATGAGCAGTTCTTC.

CDR3 sequence (DNA): TGTGCCTGGACCCCGGGACTAAACACAGATACGCAGTATTTT. Encoded protein: CAWTPGLNTDTQYF. The chain carries TRBV30 and TRBJ2-3; 7 bases align to TRBD2. After removal of 4 bases from V and 2 bases from J, the junction contained 6 bases not matched to a gene. Per the germline V gene, CDR1 is GTSNPN and CDR2 is SVGIG (reference sequence). The CDR3 runs 14 residues.

The CDR3 DNA reads TGTGCCAGCAGCGCTCTAGCGGGAGGCCACAATGAGCAGTTCTTC. Translation gives CASSALAGGHNEQFF. The rearrangement links TRBV9 to TRBJ2-1; 11 positions agree with TRBD2. Germline V gene lookup returns CDR1 SGDLS and CDR2 YYNGEE. Germline trimming cut 3 bases from V and 5 bases from J; bases unmatched to any gene: 4. The CDR3 sequence is 15 residues long.

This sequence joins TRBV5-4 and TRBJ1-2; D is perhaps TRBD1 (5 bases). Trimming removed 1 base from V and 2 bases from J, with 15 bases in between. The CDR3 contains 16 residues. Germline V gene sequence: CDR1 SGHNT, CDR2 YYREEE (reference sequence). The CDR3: CASSLRTGLPNYGYTF. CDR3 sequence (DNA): TGTGCCAGCAGCTTGCGTACGGGACTTCCAAACTATGGCTACACCTTC.

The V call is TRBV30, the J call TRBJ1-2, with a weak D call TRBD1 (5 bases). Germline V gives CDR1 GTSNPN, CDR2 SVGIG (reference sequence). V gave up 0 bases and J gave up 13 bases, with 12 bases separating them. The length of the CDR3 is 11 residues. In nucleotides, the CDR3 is TGTGCCTGGAGTGTACGTCAGGGTATCACCTTC. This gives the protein CAWSVRQGITF.